Below, 23 T cell receptor beta chains from the same sample are listed, as sequenced in a study of T-cell memory formation after mild COVID-19. TCRdb recomputed calls from the 5' RACE reads with MiXCR, one row per CDR3 protein. Of a few hundred thousand distinct CDR3 sequences in the sample, around 20% were seen once. The sequenced material came from PBMCs or a T cell subset sorted from them (not recorded which). The receptors shown here come from a man between 18 and 29 years old who had mild COVID-19 (a few samples of this study predate the infection). Cell type and time point are not known.

This clonotype came up a few times. At one boundary the junction diverges from the germline segment, which might be a read error. V gene TRBV18 combines with J gene TRBJ2-3; 7 bases align to TRBD1. This CDR3 comprises 12 residues. In germline, CDR1 is KGHSH, CDR2 LQKENI. The CDR3, as DNA: TGTGCCAGCTCACCTCGGGACAGCCCAATTAATTTT. Translating gives CASSPRDSPINF.

This clonotype was detected only a few times. This chain links TRBV10-3 with TRBJ2-7, with 13 bases lining up with TRBD2. The CDR3 is 16 amino acids. CDR1 ENHRY and CDR2 SYGVKD come from the germline V gene. Trimming took 4 bases from V and 1 from J; bases not matched to a gene: 4. The CDR3 DNA is TGTGCCATCAGTGGATCGACTAGCGGGGGGTCCTACGAGCAGTACTTC. Translation gives CAISGSTSGGSYEQYF.

As for this clonotype: In this CDR3 the conserved last residue, phenylalanine or tryptophan, is missing, so a read error is likely. V usage is TRBV7-2 and J usage is TRBJ1-1; D not resolved. The V gene lost 6 bases and the J gene lost 3 bases, with 17 bases spanning the gap. CDR1 and CDR2 (germline): SGHTA, FQGNSA. The CDR3 covers 15 residues. The CDR3 nucleotides read TGTGCCAGCAGGGACGTTTCGGGGATGGACACTGAAGCTTTCTTA. It yields the protein CASRDVSGMDTEAFL.

In its sample, this clonotype was seen a few times. The chain is built from TRBV5-1 and TRBJ2-1, with D perhaps given as TRBD1 or TRBD2 (5 bases each). Trimming took 4 bases from V and 5 from J, leaving 16 bases between them. This CDR3 contains 15 residues. Per germline, CDR1 SGHRS and CDR2 YFSETQ. This CDR3 is CASSPRRGDHNEQFF. CDR3 nucleotides: TGCGCCAGCAGCCCCAGGAGAGGGGACCACAATGAGCAGTTCTTC.

The V gene is TRBV7-9, the J gene TRBJ2-4; D remains ambiguous. The CDR3 covers 15 residues. In germline, CDR1 is SEHNR, CDR2 FQNEAQ (reference sequence). V dropped 5 bases and J dropped 6 bases, with 17 bases sitting between them. CDR3 region: CASSPPQVERNIQYF. In DNA, the CDR3 is TGTGCCAGCAGCCCCCCGCAGGTAGAGAGAAACATTCAGTACTTC.

This rearrangement joins TRBV14 to TRBJ1-2; D remains unclear. CDR1 and CDR2 from the germline V gene are SGHDN and FVKESK. Trimming cost V 1 base and J 4 bases, with 16 bases left between them. The CDR3 is 16 amino acids. CDR3 loop: CASSQGISARTYGYTF. DNA of the CDR3: TGTGCCAGCAGCCAAGGTATCTCAGCGCGAACCTATGGCTACACCTTC.

The V gene is TRBV15, the J gene TRBJ2-5; D is unresolved. Germline CDR1 reads LNHNV; CDR2 reads YYDKDF (reference sequence). Trimming took 0 bases from V and 5 from J, leaving 10 bases between them. CDR3 length: 14 residues. Here the CDR3 DNA reads TGTGCCACCAGCAGAGATTGGGCCTCGGAGACCCAGTACTTC. Protein sequence: CATSRDWASETQYF. The variable domain in full, with the rest retrieved from reference TRBV15 and TRBJ2-5, is DAMVIQNPRYQVTQFGKPVTLSCSQTLNHNVMYWYQQKSSQAPKLLFHYYDKDFNNEADTPDNFQSRRPNTSFCFLDIRSPGLGDTAMYLCATSRDWASETQYFGPGTRLLVL.

The chain employs TRBV18 and TRBJ2-7, with D tentatively TRBD1 (6 bases). The CDR3 spans 18 residues. Germline lookup yields CDR1 KGHSH and CDR2 LQKENI. V was cut by 1 base and J by 1 base, with 20 bases left in between. CDR3 amino acids: CASSPQPPGVGQSYEQYF. Written as DNA, the CDR3 is TGTGCCAGCTCACCACAGCCCCCAGGGGTCGGGCAGTCCTACGAGCAGTACTTC.

This clonotype was picked up a small number of times. The rearrangement uses TRBV4-3 and TRBJ2-2, with no clear D. V was clipped by 4 bases and J by 7 bases, with 10 bases between them. The CDR3 loop spans 13 amino acids. The germline CDR1 and CDR2 sequences are LGHNA and YSLEER. Here the CDR3 reads CASSRRPGGELFF. CDR3 sequence (DNA): TGCGCCAGCAGCCGCCGTCCGGGCGGGGAGCTGTTTTTT.

The chain couples TRBV2 to TRBJ1-2, with D uncertain. Trimming cost V 7 bases and J 3 bases, with 12 bases left between them. The germline CDR1 and CDR2 sequences are SNHLY and FYNNEI. The CDR3 covers 13 residues. As DNA, the CDR3 is TGTGCCAGCATACCCGGGTCATACTATGGCTACACCTTC. Protein sequence: CASIPGSYYGYTF.

This clonotype showed up just a few times. This CDR3 reads CASTGQPWSEQYV. CDR3 DNA: TGTGCCAGCACAGGGCAGCCCTGGTCCGAGCAGTACGTC. V usage is TRBV2 and J usage is TRBJ2-7; perhaps TRBD1 as D (5 bases). Germline-derived CDR1 and CDR2 are SNHLY and FYNNEI. The CDR3 is 13 amino acids. Trimming cost V 7 bases and J 6 bases, with 16 bases left between them.

This clonotype was seen a few times. This chain links TRBV4-3 with TRBJ1-5, with 7 bases identical to TRBD1. From germline, CDR1 is LGHNA and CDR2 YSLEER. The CDR3 runs to 18 residues. V shed 3 bases and J 4 bases; nucleotides not matched to a gene: 15. CDR3 sequence: CASSHGVTGFLPNQPQHF. The CDR3 bases are TGCGCCAGCAGCCATGGGGTGACAGGGTTTTTACCAAATCAGCCCCAGCATTTT.

This clonotype occurred a few times. The chain couples TRBV7-2 to TRBJ1-2; 7 nucleotides agree with TRBD1. The V and J ends lost 3 bases and 5 bases, in that order; junction bases with no gene match: 6. CDR3 size: 14 residues. Germline values: CDR1 SGHTA, CDR2 FQGNSA. CDR3 sequence (DNA): TGTGCCAGCAGCTTTAAACAGGGGAGGTATGGCTACACCTTC. As protein: CASSFKQGRYGYTF.

This clonotype came up a few times. The chain joins TRBV20-1 to TRBJ2-7; D is unresolved. Germline CDR1 and CDR2: DFQATT and SNEGSKA (reference sequence). The CDR3 is 14 residues long. V was clipped by 1 base and J by 0 bases, with 10 bases between them. CDR3 residues: CSARVAGSSYEQYV. Written as DNA, the CDR3 is TGCAGTGCTAGAGTGGCCGGTAGCTCCTACGAGCAGTACGTC.

This clonotype was recorded a few times. This chain uses TRBV5-1 with TRBJ2-5, with a tentative D call TRBD2 (6 bases). The CDR3 runs 15 residues. Germline CDR1 reads SGHRS; CDR2 reads YFSETQ. Trimming took off 5 bases at V and 2 bases at J, with 16 bases between the two ends. The CDR3 region has the DNA TGCGCCAGCAGACCTCGCGGGGCTCGGCAAGAGACCCAGTACTTC. It encodes CASRPRGARQETQYF.

This clonotype was detected ten times or more. The chain combines TRBV7-6 with TRBJ2-2; 7 nucleotides align to TRBD1. V lost 2 bases, J lost 4 bases, and 10 bases stayed unmatched. The CDR3 loop spans 17 amino acids. Germline V lookup: CDR1 SGHVS, CDR2 FNYEAQ. In nucleotides, the CDR3 is TGTGCCAGCAGCTTATCTTCCGTGTGGGACAGCACCGGGGAGCTGTTTTTT. Translating gives CASSLSSVWDSTGELFF. The full variable domain, in which reference TRBV7-6 and TRBJ2-2 provide the parts outside the CDR3, is GAGVSQSPRYKVTKRGQDVALRCDPISGHVSLYWYRQALGQGPEFLTYFNYEAQQDKSGLPNDRFSAERPEGSISTLTIQRTEQRDSAMYRCASSLSSVWDSTGELFFGEGSRLTVL.

The chain employs TRBV4-2 and TRBJ1-1; 7 bases are shared with TRBD1. Per the germline V gene, CDR1 is LGHNA and CDR2 is YNFKEQ. This CDR3 has 12 amino acids. V shed 6 bases and J 6 bases; nucleotides not matched to a gene: 4. The CDR3 reads CASRSQGPEAFF. The CDR3 coding sequence is TGTGCCAGCAGGTCACAGGGGCCTGAAGCTTTCTTT.

The chain recombines TRBV6-1 with TRBJ2-7, with D possibly TRBD1 on 6 matching bases. The CDR3 contains 15 residues. The V end was cut by 0 bases, the J end by 2 bases, with 11 bases between. Germline CDR1 MNHNS, CDR2 SASEGT. The CDR3 reads CASSEAQGHTYEQYF. The CDR3 DNA reads as TGTGCCAGCAGTGAAGCCCAGGGACACACCTACGAGCAGTACTTC.

The rearrangement links TRBV27 to TRBJ2-1, with D possibly being TRBD2 (5 bases). From germline, CDR1 is MNHEY and CDR2 SMNVEV (reference sequence). Trimming cost V 8 bases and J 0 bases, with 11 bases left between them. The CDR3 is 14 residues long. Here the CDR3 reads CASGGLSSYNEQFF. The CDR3 DNA reads as TGTGCCAGCGGCGGGTTATCCTCCTACAATGAGCAGTTCTTC.

This sequence joins TRBV19 and TRBJ2-7; D not resolved. Germline CDR1 and CDR2: LNHDA and SQIVND (reference sequence). This CDR3 spans 13 amino acids. V lost 7 bases and J lost 1, with 11 bases in between. CDR3 protein: CASTPYGSYEQYF. In DNA, the CDR3 is TGTGCCAGTACCCCTTACGGGTCCTACGAGCAGTACTTC.

The J gene is TRBJ2-3, the V gene TRBV29-1; 7 bases align to TRBD1. Germline lookup yields CDR1 SQVTM and CDR2 ANQGSEA. The length of the CDR3 is 14 residues. The V segment lost 6 bases and the J segment 4 bases; nucleotides outside the gene matches: 10. CDR3 amino acids: CSVDKGARADTQYF. The CDR3 DNA is TGCAGCGTGGACAAGGGGGCAAGAGCAGATACGCAGTATTTT.

J is TRBJ1-2 and V is TRBV7-2; a possible D gene is TRBD1 (5 bases). This CDR3 is built from 14 residues. CDR1 is SGHTA and CDR2 is FQGNSA in the germline V gene. The V and J ends lost 4 bases and 8 bases respectively, with 17 bases between them. The CDR3 DNA follows: TGTGCCAGCAGCTCCCCAGCCCAGGGAGGAGGCTACACCTTC. Protein product: CASSSPAQGGGYTF.

This clonotype was observed a handful of times. V usage is TRBV27 and J usage is TRBJ2-4; 8 nucleotides match TRBD2. J lost 8 bases, V lost 0 bases, and 3 bases had no gene match. Germline CDR1 MNHEY, CDR2 SMNVEV (reference sequence). This CDR3 is built from 14 residues. The CDR3: CASSLSAGGDIQYF. In nucleotides, the CDR3 is TGTGCCAGCAGTTTATCGGCGGGGGGTGACATTCAGTACTTC.